The 6 T cell receptor beta chains given below trace back to one sample, sequenced in a study of blood T cell repertoires in COVID-19. Some clones are missing from TCRdb's copy, which holds only in-frame ones; the method was immunoSEQ multiplex PCR. The sample has about 400,000 clones; more than 75% are singletons. The sample taken for sequencing was PBMCs or T cells enriched from blood (not recorded which). These receptors were collected from a woman in her twenties or thirties with acute COVID-19.

The chain combines TRBV7-9 with TRBJ2-7; no clear D gene. The V and J ends lost 2 bases and 3 bases respectively, with 5 bases between them. The CDR3 runs to 12 residues. From germline, CDR1 is SEHNR and CDR2 FQNEAQ (reference sequence). Here the CDR3 reads CASSLQVYEQYF. The CDR3 bases are TGTGCCAGCAGCTTACAGGTCTACGAGCAGTACTTC.

The chain has TRBV5-6 and TRBJ1-2; 9 positions match TRBD1. Germline assignment: CDR1 SGHDT and CDR2 YYEEEE. V shed 0 bases, J shed 3 bases, and the junction held 3 bases outside the gene matches. This CDR3 contains 15 residues. CDR3 nucleotide sequence: TGTGCCAGCAGCTTGGCCGGGGACAGGGACTATGGCTACACCTTC. Residues: CASSLAGDRDYGYTF.

The CDR3 sequence is CAISSGTSGGQAYNEQFF. Written as DNA, the CDR3 is TGTGCCATCAGCTCCGGGACTAGCGGGGGCCAGGCCTACAATGAGCAGTTCTTC. The V gene is TRBV10-3, the J gene TRBJ2-1; 14 nucleotides align to TRBD2. The CDR3 has 18 amino acids. Trimming cost V 6 bases and J 2 bases; bases outside gene matches: 9. CDR1 and CDR2 (germline): ENHRY, SYGVKD.

V and J are TRBV3-1 (or the pseudogene TRBV3-2) and TRBJ1-6, with D hard to call. The ends were cut back, 2 bases at V and 7 bases at J, with 9 bases in the middle. The CDR3 is 14 residues long. Germline V gene lookup returns CDR1 LGHDT and CDR2 YNNKEL (reference sequence). The chain's CDR3 is CASSQIFGNSPLHF. CDR3 nucleotide sequence: TGTGCCAGCAGCCAAATCTTCGGGAATTCACCCCTCCACTTT.

Regarding this clone: Other DNA sequences in the same sample also yield this CDR3. V gene TRBV5-1 combines with J gene TRBJ1-6; 9 bases match TRBD1. Germline CDR1 is SGHRS and CDR2 is YFSETQ. V was clipped by 5 bases and J by 4 bases; unmatched bases: 4. CDR3 length equals 15 residues. The CDR3 protein is CASSLGTGYNSPLHF. The DNA for the CDR3 is TGCGCCAGCAGTCTCGGGACAGGGTATAATTCACCCCTCCACTTT. Full variable domain (outside the CDR3, taken from reference TRBV5-1 and TRBJ1-6): KAGVTQTPRYLIKTRGQQVTLSCSPISGHRSVSWYQQTPGQGLQFLFEYFSETQRNKGNFPGRFSGRQFSNSRSEMNVSTLELGDSALYLCASSLGTGYNSPLHFGNGTRLTVT.

DNA for the CDR3: TGTGCCAGCAGCTTAGGACAGGGGGGGACTAATGAAAAACTGTTTTTT. Residues: CASSLGQGGTNEKLFF. This rearrangement joins TRBV7-9 to TRBJ1-4; 9 positions match TRBD1. V shed 1 base, J shed 2 bases, and the junction held 2 bases outside the gene matches. Germline CDR1 SEHNR, CDR2 FQNEAQ (reference sequence). The CDR3 extends over 16 amino acids.